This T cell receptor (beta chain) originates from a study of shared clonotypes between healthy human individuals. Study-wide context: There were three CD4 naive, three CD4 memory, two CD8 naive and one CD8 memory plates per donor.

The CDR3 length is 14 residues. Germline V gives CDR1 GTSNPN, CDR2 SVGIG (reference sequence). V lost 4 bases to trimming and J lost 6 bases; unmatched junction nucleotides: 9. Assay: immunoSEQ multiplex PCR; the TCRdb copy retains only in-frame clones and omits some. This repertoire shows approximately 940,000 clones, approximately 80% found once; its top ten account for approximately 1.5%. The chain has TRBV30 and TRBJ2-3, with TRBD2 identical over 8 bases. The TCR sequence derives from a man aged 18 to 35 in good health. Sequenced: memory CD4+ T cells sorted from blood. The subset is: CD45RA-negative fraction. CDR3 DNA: TGTGCCTGGACCCACGCGGGAGGAACGGATACGCAGTATTTT. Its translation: CAWTHAGGTDTQYF.